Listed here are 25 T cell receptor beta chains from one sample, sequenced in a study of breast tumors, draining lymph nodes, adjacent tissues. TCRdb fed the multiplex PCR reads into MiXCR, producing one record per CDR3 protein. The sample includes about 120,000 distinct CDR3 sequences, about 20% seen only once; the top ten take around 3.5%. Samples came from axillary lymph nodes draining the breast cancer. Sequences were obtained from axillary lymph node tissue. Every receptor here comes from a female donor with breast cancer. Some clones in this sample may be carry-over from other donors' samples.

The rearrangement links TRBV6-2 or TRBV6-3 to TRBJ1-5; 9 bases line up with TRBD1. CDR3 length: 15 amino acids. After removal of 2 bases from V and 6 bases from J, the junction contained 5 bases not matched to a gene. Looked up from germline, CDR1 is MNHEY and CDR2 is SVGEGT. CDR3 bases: TGTGCCAGCAGTTACGAACAGGGGGCGCTTCAGCCCCAGCATTTT. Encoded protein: CASSYEQGALQPQHF.

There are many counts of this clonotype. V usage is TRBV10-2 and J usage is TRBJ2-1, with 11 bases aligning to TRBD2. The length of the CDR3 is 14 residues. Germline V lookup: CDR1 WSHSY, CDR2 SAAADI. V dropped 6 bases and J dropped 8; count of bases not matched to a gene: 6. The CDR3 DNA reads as TGCGCCAGCAGGAGGACTAGCGGGTTCGATGAGCAGTTCTTC. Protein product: CASRRTSGFDEQFF.

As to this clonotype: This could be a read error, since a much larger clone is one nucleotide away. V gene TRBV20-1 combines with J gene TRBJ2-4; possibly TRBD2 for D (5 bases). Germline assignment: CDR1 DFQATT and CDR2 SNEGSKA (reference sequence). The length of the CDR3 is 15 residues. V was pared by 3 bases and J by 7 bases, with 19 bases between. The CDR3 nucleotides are TGCAGTGCTAGTGTTCCTAGCAGGAGTCGGAACATTCAGTACTTC. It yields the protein CSASVPSRSRNIQYF.

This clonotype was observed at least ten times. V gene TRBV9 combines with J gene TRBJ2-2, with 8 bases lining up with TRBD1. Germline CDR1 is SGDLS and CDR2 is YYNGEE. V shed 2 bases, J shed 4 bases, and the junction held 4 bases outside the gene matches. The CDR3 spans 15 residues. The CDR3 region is CASSVGQGSTGELFF. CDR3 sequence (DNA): TGTGCCAGCAGCGTTGGACAGGGTTCCACCGGGGAGCTGTTTTTT.

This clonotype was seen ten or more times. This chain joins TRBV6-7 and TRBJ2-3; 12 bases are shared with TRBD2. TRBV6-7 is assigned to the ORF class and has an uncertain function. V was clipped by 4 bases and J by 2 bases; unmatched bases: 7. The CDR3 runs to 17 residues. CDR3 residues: CASSLIGLAGITDTQYF. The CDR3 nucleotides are TGTGCCAGCAGTTTGATAGGACTAGCGGGAATCACAGATACGCAGTATTTT.

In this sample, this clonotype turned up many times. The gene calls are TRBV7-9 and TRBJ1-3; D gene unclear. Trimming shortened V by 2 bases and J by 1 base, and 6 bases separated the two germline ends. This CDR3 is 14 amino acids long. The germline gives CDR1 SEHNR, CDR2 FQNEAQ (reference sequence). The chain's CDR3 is CASSLRGSGNTIYF. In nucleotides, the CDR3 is TGTGCCAGCAGCTTAAGAGGATCTGGAAACACCATATATTTT.

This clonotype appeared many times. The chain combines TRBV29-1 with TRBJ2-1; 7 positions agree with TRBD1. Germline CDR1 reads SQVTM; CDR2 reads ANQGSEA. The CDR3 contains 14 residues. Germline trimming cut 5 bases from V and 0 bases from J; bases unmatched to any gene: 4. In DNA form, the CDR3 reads TGCAGCGTTTATACAGGGGTCTCCTACAATGAGCAGTTCTTC. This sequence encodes CSVYTGVSYNEQFF.

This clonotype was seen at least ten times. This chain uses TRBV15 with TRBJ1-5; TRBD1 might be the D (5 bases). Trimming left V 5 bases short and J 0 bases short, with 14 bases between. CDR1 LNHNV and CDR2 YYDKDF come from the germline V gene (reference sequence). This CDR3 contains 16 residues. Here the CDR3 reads CATSPFDSDSNQPQHF. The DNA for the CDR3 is TGTGCCACCAGCCCCTTCGACAGCGATAGCAATCAGCCCCAGCATTTT.

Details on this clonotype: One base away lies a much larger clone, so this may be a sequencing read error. The CDR3 DNA follows: TGTGCCAGCAGCTTGGGGGGGATGCTCCAAGAGACCCAGTACTTC. The encoded protein is CASSLGGMLQETQYF. The genes are TRBV5-4 and TRBJ2-5; D may be TRBD1 or TRBD2 (5 bases each). The germline V gene encodes CDR1 SGHNT and CDR2 YYREEE (reference sequence). Trimming left V 0 bases short and J 1 base short, with 10 bases between. This CDR3 comprises 15 residues.

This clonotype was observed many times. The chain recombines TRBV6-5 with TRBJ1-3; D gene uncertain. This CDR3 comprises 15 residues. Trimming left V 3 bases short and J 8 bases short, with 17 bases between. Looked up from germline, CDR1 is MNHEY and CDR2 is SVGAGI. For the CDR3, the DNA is TGTGCCAGCAGTTATACCCTTAACCATCCCGACACCATATATTTT. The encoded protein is CASSYTLNHPDTIYF.

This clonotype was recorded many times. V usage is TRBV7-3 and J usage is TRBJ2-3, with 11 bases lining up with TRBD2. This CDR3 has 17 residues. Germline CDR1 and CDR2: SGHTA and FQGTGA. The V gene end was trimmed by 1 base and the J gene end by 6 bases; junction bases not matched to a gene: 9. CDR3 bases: TGTGCCAGCAGCTTAAACCCCCCGACTAGCGGGGTTGATACGCAGTATTTT. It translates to CASSLNPPTSGVDTQYF. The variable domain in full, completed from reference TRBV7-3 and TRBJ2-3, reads GAGVSQTPSNKVTEKGKYVELRCDPISGHTALYWYRQSLGQGPEFLIYFQGTGAADDSGLPNDRFFAVRPEGSVSTLKIQRTERGDSAVYLCASSLNPPTSGVDTQYFGPGTRLTVL.

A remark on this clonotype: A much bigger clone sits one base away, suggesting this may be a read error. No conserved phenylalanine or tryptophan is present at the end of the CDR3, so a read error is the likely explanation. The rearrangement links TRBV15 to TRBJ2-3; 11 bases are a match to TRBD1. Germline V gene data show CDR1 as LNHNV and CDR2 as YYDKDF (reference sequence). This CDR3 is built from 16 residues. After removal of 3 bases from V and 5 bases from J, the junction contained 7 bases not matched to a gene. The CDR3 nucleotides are TGTGCCACCAGCAGTCCCCGGGACAGGGGGGGAGATACGCAGTATTCT. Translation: CATSSPRDRGGDTQYS.

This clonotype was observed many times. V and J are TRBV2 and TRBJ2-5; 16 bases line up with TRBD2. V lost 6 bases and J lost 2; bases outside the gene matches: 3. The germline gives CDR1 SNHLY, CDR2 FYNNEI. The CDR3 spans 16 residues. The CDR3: CASSLGLAGGQETQYF. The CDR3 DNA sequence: TGTGCCAGCAGCCTGGGACTAGCGGGGGGGCAAGAGACCCAGTACTTC.

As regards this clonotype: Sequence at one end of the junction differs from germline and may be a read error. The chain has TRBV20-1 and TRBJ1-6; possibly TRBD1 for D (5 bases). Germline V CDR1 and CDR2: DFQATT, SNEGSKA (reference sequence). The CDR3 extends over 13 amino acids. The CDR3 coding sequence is TGCAGCGCTAGAGGGGACGCCAATTCACCCCTCCACTTT. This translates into CSARGDANSPLHF.

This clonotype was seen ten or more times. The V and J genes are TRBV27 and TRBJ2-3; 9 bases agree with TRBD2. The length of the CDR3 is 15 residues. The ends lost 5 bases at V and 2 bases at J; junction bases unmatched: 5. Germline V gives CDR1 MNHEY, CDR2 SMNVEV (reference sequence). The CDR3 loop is CASSALAGNTDTQYF. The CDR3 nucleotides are TGTGCCAGCAGTGCCCTAGCGGGGAACACAGATACGCAGTATTTT.

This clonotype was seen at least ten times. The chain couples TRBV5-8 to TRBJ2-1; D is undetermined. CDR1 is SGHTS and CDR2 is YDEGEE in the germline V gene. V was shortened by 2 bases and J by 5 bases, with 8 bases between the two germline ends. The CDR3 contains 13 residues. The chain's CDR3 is CASSFLGNNEQFF. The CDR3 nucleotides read TGTGCCAGCAGCTTTTTGGGAAACAATGAGCAGTTCTTC.

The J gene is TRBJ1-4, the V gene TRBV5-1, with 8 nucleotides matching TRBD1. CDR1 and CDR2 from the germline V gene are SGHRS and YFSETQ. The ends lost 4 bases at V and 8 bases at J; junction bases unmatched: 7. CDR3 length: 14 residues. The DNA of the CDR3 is TGCGCCAGCAGCCCAGGACAGGGTTGCGAAAAACTGTTTTTT. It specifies CASSPGQGCEKLFF.

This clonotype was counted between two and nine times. CDR3 nucleotide sequence: TGTGCCAGCAGTTTTGGGGTCAGGGTGGACAAAAACATTCAGTACTTC. Protein sequence: CASSFGVRVDKNIQYF. This chain links TRBV12-3 or TRBV12-4 with TRBJ2-4; tentative D call: TRBD1 (5 bases). Trimming removed 3 bases from V and 3 bases from J, with 15 bases in between. The CDR3 length is 16 residues.

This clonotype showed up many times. This CDR3 reads CASSFVPGASTDTQYF. In nucleotides, the CDR3 is TGTGCCAGCAGCTTCGTCCCAGGGGCTAGCACAGATACGCAGTATTTT. The chain is built from TRBV7-9 and TRBJ2-3; D is perhaps TRBD1 (6 bases). Germline-derived CDR1 and CDR2 are SEHNR and FQNEAQ (reference sequence). This CDR3 has 16 residues. Trimming removed 3 bases from V and 0 bases from J, with 13 bases in between.

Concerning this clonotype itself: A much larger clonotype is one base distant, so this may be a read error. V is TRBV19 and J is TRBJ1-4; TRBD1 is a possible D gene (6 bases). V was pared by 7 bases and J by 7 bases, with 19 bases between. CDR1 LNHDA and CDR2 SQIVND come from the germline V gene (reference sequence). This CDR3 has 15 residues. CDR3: CASTPYRARGEKLFF. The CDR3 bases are TGTGCCAGTACTCCATACAGGGCCCGAGGTGAAAAACTGTTTTTT.

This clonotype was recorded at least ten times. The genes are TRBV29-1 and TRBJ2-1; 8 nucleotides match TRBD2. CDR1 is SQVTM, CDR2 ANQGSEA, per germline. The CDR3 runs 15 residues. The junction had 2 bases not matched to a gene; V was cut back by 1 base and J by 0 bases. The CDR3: CSVEGLAGSYNEQFF. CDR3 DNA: TGCAGCGTTGAAGGGCTAGCGGGCTCCTACAATGAGCAGTTCTTC.

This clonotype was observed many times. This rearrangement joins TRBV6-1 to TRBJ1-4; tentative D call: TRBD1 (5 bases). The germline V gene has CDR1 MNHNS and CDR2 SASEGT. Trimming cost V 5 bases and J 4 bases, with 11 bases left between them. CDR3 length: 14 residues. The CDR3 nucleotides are TGTGCCAGCAGTCCTCCACAGGATAATGAAAAACTGTTTTTT. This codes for CASSPPQDNEKLFF.

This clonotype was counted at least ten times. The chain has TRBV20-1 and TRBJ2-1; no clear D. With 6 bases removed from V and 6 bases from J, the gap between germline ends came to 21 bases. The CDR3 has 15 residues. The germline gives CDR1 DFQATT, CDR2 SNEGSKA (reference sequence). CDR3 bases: TGCAGTGCGCGGTGGAGTCTTCCCCCCCCCAATGAGCAGTTCTTC. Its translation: CSARWSLPPPNEQFF.

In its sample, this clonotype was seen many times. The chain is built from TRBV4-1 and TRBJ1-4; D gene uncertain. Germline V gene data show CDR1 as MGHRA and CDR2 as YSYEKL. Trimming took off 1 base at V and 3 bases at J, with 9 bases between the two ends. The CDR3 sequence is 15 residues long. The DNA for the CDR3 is TGCGCCAGCAGCCAAGTATCCGGGTCTAATGAAAAACTGTTTTTT. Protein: CASSQVSGSNEKLFF.

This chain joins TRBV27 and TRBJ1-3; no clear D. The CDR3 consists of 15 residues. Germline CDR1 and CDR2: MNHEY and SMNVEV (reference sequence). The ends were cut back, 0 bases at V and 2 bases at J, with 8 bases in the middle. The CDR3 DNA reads TGTGCCAGCAGTTTATCCGGCTTCCCTGGAAACACCATATATTTT. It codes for CASSLSGFPGNTIYF.